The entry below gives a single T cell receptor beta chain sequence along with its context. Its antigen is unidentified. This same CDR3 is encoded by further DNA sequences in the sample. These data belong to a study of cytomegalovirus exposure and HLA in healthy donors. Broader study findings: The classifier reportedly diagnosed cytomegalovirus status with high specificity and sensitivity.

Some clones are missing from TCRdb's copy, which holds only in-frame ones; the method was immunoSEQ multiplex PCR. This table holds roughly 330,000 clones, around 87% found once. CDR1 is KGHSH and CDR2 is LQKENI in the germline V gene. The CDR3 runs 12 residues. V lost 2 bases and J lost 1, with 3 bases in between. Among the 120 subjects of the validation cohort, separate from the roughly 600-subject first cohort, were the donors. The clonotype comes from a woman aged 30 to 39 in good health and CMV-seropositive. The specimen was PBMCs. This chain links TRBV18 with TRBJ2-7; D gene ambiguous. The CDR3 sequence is CASSPESYEQYF. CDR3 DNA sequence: TGTGCCAGCTCACCAGAGTCCTACGAGCAGTACTTC. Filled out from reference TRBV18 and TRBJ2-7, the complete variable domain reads NAGVMQNPRHLVRRRGQEARLRCSPMKGHSHVYWYRQLPEEGLKFMVYLQKENIIDESGMPKERFSAEFPKEGPSILRIQQVVRGDSAAYFCASSPESYEQYFGPGTRLTVT.